The 4 T cell receptor beta chains reported below all come from one sample, sequenced in a study of early T cells in non-severe SARS-CoV-2 infection. A single record per CDR3 protein comes from TCRdb applying MiXCR to the 5' RACE reads. Of around 81,000 distinct CDR3 sequences listed, 14% were seen once; the top ten hold about 10%. The sequenced sample was whole blood. Every receptor here comes from an adult who was a healthcare worker with PCR-confirmed SARS-CoV-2 infection or an uninfected control (not recorded which).

The chain carries TRBV12-3 or TRBV12-4 and TRBJ2-2, with D uncertain. V lost 6 bases and J 5 bases, leaving 16 bases between the germline ends. The CDR3 loop spans 15 amino acids. The CDR3 loop is CASRLPGPGTGELFF. DNA of the CDR3: TGTGCCAGCAGGCTCCCGGGTCCTGGGACCGGGGAGCTGTTTTTT.

There are many counts of this clonotype. The chain joins TRBV7-9 to TRBJ2-7; the D is unclear. CDR3 length: 12 residues. CDR1 is SEHNR and CDR2 is FQNEAQ in the germline V gene (reference sequence). V was pared by 4 bases and J by 0 bases, with 4 bases between. The DNA for the CDR3 is TGTGCCAGCAGCTCAACCTCCTACGAGCAGTACTTC. This sequence encodes CASSSTSYEQYF.

This clonotype was found many times. This chain uses TRBV7-2 with TRBJ1-1; TRBD1 matches at 8 bases. The CDR3 runs 14 residues. Germline V gives CDR1 SGHTA, CDR2 FQGNSA. The V and J ends lost 5 bases and 6 bases, in that order; junction bases with no gene match: 8. The CDR3 DNA follows: TGTGCCAGCAGCAACGGACAGGGCTTCTCTGAAGCTTTCTTT. This encodes CASSNGQGFSEAFF.

The genes are TRBV2 and TRBJ2-3; TRBD2 is a possible D gene (6 bases). V was clipped by 4 bases and J by 6 bases, with 14 bases between them. In germline, CDR1 is SNHLY, CDR2 FYNNEI. The CDR3 contains 14 residues. This chain's CDR3 is CASSGRDFSDTQYF. The CDR3 DNA reads TGTGCCAGCAGTGGCAGGGACTTCTCGGATACGCAGTATTTT.